This T cell receptor beta chain was identified in a study of graft-versus-host responses after intestinal transplantation. Study in general: Isolated intestinal, liver-intestinal, or multivisceral transplants had been given to the recipients. Each recipient received anti-thymocyte globulin induction, then tacrolimus and steroids for around 3 years. Overall study results and limits: Marrow from the recipient contained GvH clones, some of which had appeared first in ileum or blood. Allograft graft-versus-host to host-versus-graft clonal ratios ran high in patients with graft-donor T cell macrochimerism.

The CDR3 has 18 amino acids. J lost 6 bases, V lost 1 base, and 15 bases had no gene match. The V gene's germline CDR1 is LNHNV and CDR2 YYDKDF (reference sequence). Sequencing was performed with immunoSEQ multiplex PCR; in TCRdb, only in-frame clones are kept and a portion is missing. The table has 29,000 or so clones, 85% to 95% seen once. About this clone: The antigen is not known.

J is TRBJ1-2 and V is TRBV15, with TRBD1 identical over 9 bases. This receptor was taken from a human patient who received an intestinal transplant, so some T cells may come from the graft donor. The source material was PBMCs, sampled around 63 days after intestinal transplant. The DNA of the CDR3 is TGTGCCACCAGCAGAGTCTTAGGAGAGACAGGGGGGCTTGATGGCTACACCTTC. It yields the protein CATSRVLGETGGLDGYTF.